Sequencing of this TCR beta chain was carried out in a study of blood T cell repertoires in COVID-19. Study details: The United States, Italy and Spain supplied acute and convalescent COVID-19 samples. PBMCs, B-cell-depleted T cells, or T cells were the source of the cDNA or gDNA that made up the material.

This CDR3 is built from 14 residues. The V and J ends lost 2 bases and 2 bases, in that order; junction bases with no gene match: 5. From germline, CDR1 is GTSNPN and CDR2 SVGIG (reference sequence). The table came from immunoSEQ multiplex PCR; TCRdb's copy has only in-frame clones and leaves some out. The sample holds some 420,000 clones, over 75% seen once. This clonotype originated in a man aged 30-40 years who had recovered from COVID-19. This chain connects TRBV30 to TRBJ1-2; 7 bases fit TRBD1. Sequenced material: PBMCs or T cells enriched from blood (not recorded which). The CDR3 region is CAWSHRGPNYGYTF. For the CDR3, the DNA is TGTGCCTGGAGTCATAGGGGGCCGAACTATGGCTACACCTTC.